The 24 T cell receptor beta chains in this list originate from one sample, sequenced in a study of breast tumors, draining lymph nodes, adjacent tissues. The lymph nodes were axillary draining lymph nodes from breast cancer patients. MiXCR was run by TCRdb on the multiplex PCR reads, yielding one entry per CDR3 protein. This table holds about 200,000 distinct CDR3 sequences, less than 45% found once. Sequenced: axillary lymph node tissue. The source of these receptors is a female donor with breast cancer. Some clones in this sample may be carry-over from other donors' samples.

The V call is TRBV24-1, the J call TRBJ2-5; 11 nucleotides line up with TRBD1. This CDR3 has 14 residues. The V gene's germline CDR1 is KGHDR and CDR2 SFDVKD. V shed 4 bases, J shed 3 bases, and the junction held 0 bases outside the gene matches. Written as DNA, the CDR3 is TGTGCCACCAGTGAGGGACAGGGGGAAGAGACCCAGTACTTC. The encoded protein is CATSEGQGEETQYF.

In this sample, this clonotype turned up many times. The CDR3 DNA sequence: TGTGCCAGCAGCTGGGACGGAGGATATCAGCCCCAGCATTTT. Translation gives CASSWDGGYQPQHF. This sequence joins TRBV12-3 or TRBV12-4 and TRBJ1-5; D is possibly TRBD1 (5 bases). Trimming removed 6 bases from V and 5 bases from J, with 14 bases in between. The CDR3 contains 14 residues.

This clonotype appeared many times. The chain carries TRBV10-3 and TRBJ1-1, with D uncertain. Deletions cut 0 bases from V and 0 bases from J, with 8 bases between. There are 15 residues in the CDR3. Germline V lookup: CDR1 ENHRY, CDR2 SYGVKD. CDR3 nucleotides: TGTGCCATCAGTGAGTCGGCGAGTATGAACACTGAAGCTTTCTTT. It encodes CAISESASMNTEAFF.

This chain joins TRBV7-9 and TRBJ2-5; weak D call: TRBD2 (6 bases). TRBJ2-1 explains the end of the DNA better; the J call may be wrong. Germline V lookup: CDR1 SEHNR, CDR2 FQNEAQ (reference sequence). There are 16 residues in the CDR3. CDR3 coding DNA: TGTGCCAGCAGCTTAGCGGAGGGGCAGAACTACAATGAGCAGTTCTTC. This translates into CASSLAEGQNYNEQFF.

This clonotype occurred many times. The gene calls are TRBV19 and TRBJ1-3; perhaps TRBD1 as D (5 bases). Trimming pared 7 bases from V and 7 bases from J, leaving 11 bases between. Per the germline V gene, CDR1 is LNHDA and CDR2 is SQIVND (reference sequence). The CDR3 extends over 12 amino acids. The CDR3 here is CASMAGLNTIYF. DNA of the CDR3: TGTGCCAGTATGGCAGGGTTGAACACCATATATTTT.

This clonotype was detected ten times or more. The rearrangement joins TRBV5-1 to TRBJ2-1; D is perhaps TRBD2 (6 bases). Per the germline V gene, CDR1 is SGHRS and CDR2 is YFSETQ. Trimming stripped 0 bases from V and 6 bases from J, with 13 bases between. The CDR3 covers 15 residues. In DNA, the CDR3 is TGCGCCAGCAGCTTGGTAGCGGAAGGTCGCAATGAGCAGTTCTTC. It translates to CASSLVAEGRNEQFF.

A few counts support this clonotype. The chain combines TRBV6-5 with TRBJ1-2, with D perhaps matching TRBD1 (5 bases). Germline CDR1 reads MNHEY; CDR2 reads SVGAGI. V was pared by 0 bases and J by 6 bases, with 11 bases between. The CDR3 covers 14 residues. CDR3 sequence (DNA): TGTGCCAGCAGTTACTCGACCAGGGAAGATGGCTACACCTTC. Translated, it gives CASSYSTREDGYTF.

Only a few counts were recorded for this clonotype. This sequence may be a read error, since a much larger clone differs from it by one base. The V and J genes are TRBV9 and TRBJ1-3; a possible D gene is TRBD1 (5 bases). Germline CDR1 reads SGDLS; CDR2 reads YYNGEE. This CDR3 spans 15 amino acids. The CDR3 bases are TGTGCCAGCAGCCTTACAGGTACTACAGGAAACACCACATATTTT. It yields the protein CASSLTGTTGNTTYF. The full variable domain, completed using reference TRBV9 and TRBJ1-3, is DSGVTQTPKHLITATGQRVTLRCSPRSGDLSVYWYQQSLDQGLQFLIQYYNGEERAKGNILERFSAQQFPDLHSELNLSSLELGDSALYFCASSLTGTTGNTTYFGEGSWLTVV.

CDR3 in DNA: TGCAGCGTTGAAGAGGGACAGGGAGTGGATGCTACGCAGTATTTT. Translated, it gives CSVEEGQGVDATQYF. The chain uses TRBV29-1 and TRBJ2-3; TRBD1 matches at 9 bases. The CDR3 sequence is 15 residues long. With 0 bases clipped from V and 8 bases from J, the junction kept 9 bases outside the gene matches. The germline V gene has CDR1 SQVTM and CDR2 ANQGSEA.

This clonotype came up a few times. Just one base apart from a much larger clone, this may be a read error. V and J are TRBV20-1 and TRBJ1-2; a possible D gene is TRBD1 (5 bases). From germline, CDR1 is DFQATT and CDR2 SNEGSKA (reference sequence). The CDR3 loop spans 12 amino acids. The CDR3 bases are TGCAGTGCTACAGGGCGAGACTATGGCTCCACCTTC. Translated: CSATGRDYGSTF.

A note on this clonotype: This sequence may be a read error, since a much larger clone differs from it by one base. The chain is built from TRBV5-1 and TRBJ2-1, with 7 bases lining up with TRBD1. The J segment lost 7 bases and the V segment lost 4 bases, leaving 5 bases of the junction unmatched. This CDR3 region has 13 residues. Germline V gene lookup returns CDR1 SGHRS and CDR2 YFSETQ. The DNA of the CDR3 is TGCGCCAGCAGCCCGGTGACAGGGAATGAGCAGTTCTTC. This codes for CASSPVTGNEQFF.

The CDR3 loop reads CASSLAGQGARDTQYF. The CDR3 DNA reads as TGTGCCAGCAGCTTGGCCGGACAGGGGGCTAGAGATACGCAGTATTTT. V usage is TRBV7-9 and J usage is TRBJ2-3, with 11 bases identical to TRBD1. The J segment lost 5 bases and the V segment lost 3 bases, leaving 7 bases of the junction unmatched. CDR3 length: 16 amino acids. Looked up from germline, CDR1 is SEHNR and CDR2 is FQNEAQ (reference sequence). The complete variable domain, with remaining parts taken from reference TRBV7-9 and TRBJ2-3, reads DTGVSQNPRHKITKRGQNVTFRCDPISEHNRLYWYRQTLGQGPEFLTYFQNEAQLEKSRLLSDRFSAERPKGSFSTLEIQRTEQGDSAMYLCASSLAGQGARDTQYFGPGTRLTVL.

The chain uses TRBV7-3 and TRBJ2-3, with 11 bases lining up with TRBD2. The CDR3 extends over 16 amino acids. Per germline, CDR1 SGHTA and CDR2 FQGTGA. Unmatched junction bases numbered 6, after V lost 5 bases and J lost 2 bases. The DNA of the CDR3 is TGTGCCAGCAGCGCCACTAGCGGGAGAAACACAGATACGCAGTATTTT. As protein: CASSATSGRNTDTQYF. Based on the CDR3 plus reference TRBV7-3 and TRBJ2-3, the full variable domain is GAGVSQTPSNKVTEKGKYVELRCDPISGHTALYWYRQSLGQGPEFLIYFQGTGAADDSGLPNDRFFAVRPEGSVSTLKIQRTERGDSAVYLCASSATSGRNTDTQYFGPGTRLTVL.

The table lists this clonotype with many counts. This chain uses TRBV12-3 or TRBV12-4 with TRBJ1-2; no reliable D call. V was clipped by 3 bases and J by 0 bases, with 11 bases between them. The CDR3 runs to 15 residues. The CDR3 sequence: CASSFGKRANYGYTF. The DNA of the CDR3 is TGTGCCAGCAGTTTCGGGAAAAGAGCTAACTATGGCTACACCTTC.

This clonotype came up many times. This chain uses TRBV20-1 with TRBJ2-7; 8 bases agree with TRBD2. The V gene's germline CDR1 is DFQATT and CDR2 SNEGSKA (reference sequence). The trim removed 5 bases at V and 2 bases at J, leaving 14 bases unmatched. This CDR3 is 16 amino acids long. The CDR3 here is CSASYPSSGHTYEQYF. The CDR3 nucleotides read TGCAGTGCTTCTTACCCTTCTAGCGGGCATACCTACGAGCAGTACTTC.

The rearrangement links TRBV5-1 to TRBJ1-4, with D hard to call. Germline V gene data show CDR1 as SGHRS and CDR2 as YFSETQ. V was cut by 4 bases and J by 0 bases, with 7 bases left in between. The CDR3 extends over 14 amino acids. CDR3 sequence (DNA): TGCGCCAGCAGCAACGAAGCAACTAATGAAAAACTGTTTTTT. It specifies CASSNEATNEKLFF.

The CDR3: CASSYGQKAARNTIYF. CDR3 sequence (DNA): TGTGCCAGCAGCTACGGACAGAAGGCTGCAAGAAACACCATATATTTT. The chain couples TRBV7-9 to TRBJ1-3; D is perhaps TRBD1 (6 bases). The CDR3 extends over 16 amino acids. Trimming cost V 4 bases and J 5 bases, with 18 bases left between them. Germline V gene sequence: CDR1 SEHNR, CDR2 FQNEAQ (reference sequence).

The V call is TRBV15, the J call TRBJ2-5, with D perhaps assigned TRBD1 or TRBD2 (5 bases each). The length of the CDR3 is 17 residues. V was clipped by 3 bases and J by 6 bases, with 23 bases between them. CDR1 and CDR2 (germline): LNHNV, YYDKDF (reference sequence). In DNA, the CDR3 is TGTGCCACCAGCAGGGTCCTCGGTTCCAGGGAGTCAAAGACCCAGTACTTC. Its protein product is CATSRVLGSRESKTQYF. The full variable domain, completed using reference TRBV15 and TRBJ2-5, is DAMVIQNPRYQVTQFGKPVTLSCSQTLNHNVMYWYQQKSSQAPKLLFHYYDKDFNNEADTPDNFQSRRPNTSFCFLDIRSPGLGDTAMYLCATSRVLGSRESKTQYFGPGTRLLVL.

This clonotype was recorded many times. V usage is TRBV19 and J usage is TRBJ2-1; 14 bases match TRBD2. The CDR3 has 15 residues. After removal of 6 bases from V and 8 bases from J, the junction contained 6 bases not matched to a gene. The germline gives CDR1 LNHDA, CDR2 SQIVND (reference sequence). In DNA form, the CDR3 reads TGTGCCAGTAGACTACCGGGACTAGCGGGAGATGAGCAGTTCTTC. Encoded protein: CASRLPGLAGDEQFF.

This clonotype was counted many times. This rearrangement joins TRBV5-1 to TRBJ1-6; unclear D gene. V was trimmed by 0 bases and J by 5 bases, leaving 9 bases between them. CDR3 length: 15 residues. Germline CDR1 is SGHRS and CDR2 is YFSETQ. CDR3: CASSLVATHNSPLHF. CDR3 DNA sequence: TGCGCCAGCAGCTTGGTTGCGACCCATAATTCACCCCTCCACTTT.

V usage is TRBV5-6 and J usage is TRBJ2-5, with 8 bases identical to TRBD2. The CDR3 is 16 residues long. The germline CDR1 and CDR2 sequences are SGHDT and YYEEEE. The ends lost 4 bases at V and 5 bases at J; junction bases unmatched: 13. DNA for the CDR3: TGTGCCAGCAGCCTGACTGGACGGGGGGGCTTGGAGACCCAGTACTTC. Its translation: CASSLTGRGGLETQYF.

This clonotype showed up many times. The rearrangement uses TRBV5-1 and TRBJ2-5; 7 bases match TRBD1. This CDR3 comprises 14 residues. V trimming: 0 bases; J trimming: 5 bases; junction bases outside the gene matches: 4. Germline lookup yields CDR1 SGHRS and CDR2 YFSETQ. CDR3 amino acids: CASSLGGGPETQYF. For the CDR3, the DNA is TGCGCCAGCAGCTTGGGAGGGGGCCCGGAGACCCAGTACTTC.

This clonotype was detected ten times or more. The V gene is TRBV19, the J gene TRBJ2-1; the match to TRBD1 covers 8 bases. With V trimmed by 6 bases and J by 4 bases, 2 bases remained unmatched. This CDR3 is built from 13 residues. CDR1 is LNHDA, CDR2 SQIVND, per germline (reference sequence). The CDR3 DNA is TGTGCCAGTAGACAGGGGGGATACAATGAGCAGTTCTTC. It translates to CASRQGGYNEQFF.

This clonotype was seen many times. This chain links TRBV24-1 with TRBJ1-2; D is uncertain. Germline CDR1 and CDR2: KGHDR and SFDVKD. CDR3 size: 12 residues. Deletions cut 1 base from V and 6 bases from J, with 5 bases between. Here the CDR3 reads CATSDLTDGYTF. The DNA for the CDR3 is TGTGCCACCAGTGATTTAACGGATGGCTACACCTTC.